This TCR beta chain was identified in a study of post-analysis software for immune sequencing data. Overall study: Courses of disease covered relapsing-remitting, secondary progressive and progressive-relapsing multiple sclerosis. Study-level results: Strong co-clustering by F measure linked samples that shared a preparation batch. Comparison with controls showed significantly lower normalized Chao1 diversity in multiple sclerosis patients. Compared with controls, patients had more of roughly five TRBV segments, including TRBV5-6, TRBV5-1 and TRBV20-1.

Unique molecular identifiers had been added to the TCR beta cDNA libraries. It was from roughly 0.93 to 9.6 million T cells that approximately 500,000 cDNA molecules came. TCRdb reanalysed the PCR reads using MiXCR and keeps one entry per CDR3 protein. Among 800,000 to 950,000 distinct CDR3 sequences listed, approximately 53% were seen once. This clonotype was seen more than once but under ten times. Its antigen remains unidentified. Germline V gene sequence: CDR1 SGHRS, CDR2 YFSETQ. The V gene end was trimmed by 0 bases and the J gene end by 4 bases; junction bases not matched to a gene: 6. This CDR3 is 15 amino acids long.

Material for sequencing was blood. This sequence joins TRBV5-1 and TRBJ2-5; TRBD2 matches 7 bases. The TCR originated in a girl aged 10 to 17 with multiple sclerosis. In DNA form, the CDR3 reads TGCGCCAGCAGCTTGGAAGGGCCTAGCGGAGAGACCCAGTACTTC. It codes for CASSLEGPSGETQYF.